This T cell receptor (beta chain) was documented in a study of cytomegalovirus exposure and HLA in healthy donors. Study-level points and caveats: Three chains linked to CMV were shown in vitro to be specific for CMV antigens. Common viral pathogens seemed to be connected with several of the most significant clusters, according to a later analysis. The authors considered a cluster of highly shared sequence variants likely to be a sequencing artifact. Many donors shared some public TCRs, even though most TCR sequences were rare.

Points on this clone: Its antigen is not known.

The CDR3 spans 18 residues. The J segment lost 5 bases and the V segment lost 2 bases, leaving 12 bases of the junction unmatched. Germline V gene lookup returns CDR1 SEHNR and CDR2 FQNEAQ (reference sequence). Amplification used 60 Vbeta primers and 13 Jbeta primers. Data came from immunoSEQ multiplex PCR; TCRdb stores just in-frame clones and leaves some out. The sample lists roughly 150,000 clones; roughly 80% were seen once. The sample comprised PBMCs. V usage is TRBV7-9 and J usage is TRBJ2-3; the match to TRBD2 covers 11 bases. The clonotype comes from a male donor in good health and CMV-seronegative. This CDR3 is CASSLSLAGGWGGDTQYF. DNA for the CDR3: TGTGCCAGCAGCTTAAGTCTAGCGGGAGGTTGGGGCGGAGATACGCAGTATTTT.